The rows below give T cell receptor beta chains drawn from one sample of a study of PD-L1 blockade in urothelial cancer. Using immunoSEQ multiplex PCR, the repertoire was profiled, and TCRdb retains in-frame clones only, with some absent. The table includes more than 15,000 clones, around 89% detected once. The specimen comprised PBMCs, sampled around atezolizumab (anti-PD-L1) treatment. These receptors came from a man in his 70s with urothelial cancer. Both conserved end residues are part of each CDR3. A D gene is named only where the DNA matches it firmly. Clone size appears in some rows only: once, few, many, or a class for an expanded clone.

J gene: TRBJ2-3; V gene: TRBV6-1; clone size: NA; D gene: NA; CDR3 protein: CASSAKGDTQYF; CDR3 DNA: TGTGCCAGCAGTGCTAAGGGGGATACGCAGTATTTT
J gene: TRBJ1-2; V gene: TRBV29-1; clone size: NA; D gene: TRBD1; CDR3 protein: CSVEDPVSPGGYGYTF; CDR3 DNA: TGCAGCGTTGAAGATCCAGTTTCGCCAGGGGGTTATGGCTACACCTTC
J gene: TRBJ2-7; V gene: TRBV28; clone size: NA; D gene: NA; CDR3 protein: CASRRRELTYEQYF; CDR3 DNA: TGTGCCAGCAGAAGGCGGGAACTAACCTACGAGCAGTACTTC
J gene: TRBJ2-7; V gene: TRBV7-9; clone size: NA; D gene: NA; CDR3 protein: CASSPRLMSSYEQYF; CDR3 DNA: TGTGCCAGCAGCCCGAGACTCATGAGCTCCTACGAGCAGTACTTC
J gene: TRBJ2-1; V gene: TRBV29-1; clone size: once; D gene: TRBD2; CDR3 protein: CSVEGLAGPGNEQFF; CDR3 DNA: TGCAGCGTTGAAGGACTAGCGGGTCCGGGGAATGAGCAGTTCTTC
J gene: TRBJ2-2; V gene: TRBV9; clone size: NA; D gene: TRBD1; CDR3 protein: CASSAGLRWTGGRTGELFF; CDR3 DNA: TGTGCCAGCAGCGCCGGCCTTAGATGGACAGGGGGCAGGACCGGGGAGCTGTTTTTT
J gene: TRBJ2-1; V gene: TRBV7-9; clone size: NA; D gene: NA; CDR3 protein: CASSLEESGNEQFF; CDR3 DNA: TGTGCCAGCAGCTTAGAAGAGTCCGGTAATGAGCAGTTCTTC
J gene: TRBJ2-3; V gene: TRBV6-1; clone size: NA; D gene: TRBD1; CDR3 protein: CASRVRGWDTQYF; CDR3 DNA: TGTGCCAGCAGGGTCAGGGGGTGGGATACGCAGTATTTT
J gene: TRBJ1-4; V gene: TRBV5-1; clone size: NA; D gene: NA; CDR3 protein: CASSLMDSTTNEKLFF; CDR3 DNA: TGCGCCAGCAGCTTAATGGACAGTACAACTAATGAAAAACTGTTTTTT
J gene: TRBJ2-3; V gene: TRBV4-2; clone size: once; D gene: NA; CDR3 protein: CASSQGGASTDTQYF; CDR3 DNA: TGTGCCAGCAGCCAAGGTGGGGCGAGCACAGATACGCAGTATTTT
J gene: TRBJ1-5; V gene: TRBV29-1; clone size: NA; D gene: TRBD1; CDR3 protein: CSGWTGWSEAQHF; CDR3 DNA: TGCAGCGGCTGGACAGGATGGAGTGAGGCCCAGCATTTT
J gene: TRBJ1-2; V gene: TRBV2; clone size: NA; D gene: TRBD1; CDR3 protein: CASSVDRDSSYGYTF; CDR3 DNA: TGTGCCAGCAGCGTTGACAGGGATTCTTCCTATGGCTACACCTTC
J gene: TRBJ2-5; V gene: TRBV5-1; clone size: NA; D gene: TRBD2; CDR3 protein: CASSLERGASRMETQYF; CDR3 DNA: TGCGCCAGCAGCTTGGAGCGGGGGGCTTCGAGGATGGAGACCCAGTACTTC
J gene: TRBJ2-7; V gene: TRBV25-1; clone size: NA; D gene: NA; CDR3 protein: CASSTEYKSQQYF; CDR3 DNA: TGTGCCAGCAGTACGGAGTATAAGTCTCAGCAGTACTTC
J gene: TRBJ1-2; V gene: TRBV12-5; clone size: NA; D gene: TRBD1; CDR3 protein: CASGTGQVVGYTF; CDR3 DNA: TGTGCTAGTGGTACTGGACAGGTGGTTGGCTACACCTTC
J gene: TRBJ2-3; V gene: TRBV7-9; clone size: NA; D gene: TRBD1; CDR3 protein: CASSSRQGRDTQYF; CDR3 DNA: TGTGCCAGCAGCTCGCGACAGGGTCGCGATACGCAGTATTTT
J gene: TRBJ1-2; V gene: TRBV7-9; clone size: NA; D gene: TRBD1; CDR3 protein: CASSPRPTGENYGYTF; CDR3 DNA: TGTGCCAGCAGCCCACGACCGACAGGGGAAAACTATGGCTACACCTTC
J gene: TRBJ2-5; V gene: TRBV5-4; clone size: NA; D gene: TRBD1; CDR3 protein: CASSLYRGEETQYF; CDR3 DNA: TGTGCCAGCAGCCTGTACAGGGGCGAGGAGACCCAGTACTTC
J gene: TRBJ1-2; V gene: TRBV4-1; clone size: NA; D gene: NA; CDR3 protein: CASSQSTVGNFGYTF; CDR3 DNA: TGCGCCAGCAGCCAATCGACAGTGGGTAACTTTGGCTACACCTTC
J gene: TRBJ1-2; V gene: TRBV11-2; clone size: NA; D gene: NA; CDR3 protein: CASSSNKGPSNYGHTF; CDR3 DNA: TGTGCCAGCAGCTCAAACAAGGGGCCCAGCAACTATGGCCACACCTTC
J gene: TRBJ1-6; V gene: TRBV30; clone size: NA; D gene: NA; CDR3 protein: CAWGGESYNSPLHF; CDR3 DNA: TGTGCCTGGGGGGGGGAGTCCTATAATTCACCCCTCCACTTT
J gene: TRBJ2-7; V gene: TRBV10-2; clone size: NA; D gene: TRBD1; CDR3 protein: CASSQTGSEQYF; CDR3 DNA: TGCGCCAGCAGTCAGACAGGGTCCGAGCAGTACTTC
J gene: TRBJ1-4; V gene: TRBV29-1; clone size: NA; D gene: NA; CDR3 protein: CSPSGENEKLFF; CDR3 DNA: TGCAGCCCGAGTGGTGAGAATGAAAAACTGTTTTTT
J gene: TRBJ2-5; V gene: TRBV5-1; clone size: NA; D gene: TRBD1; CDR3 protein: CASSSGRGRETQYF; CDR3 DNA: TGCGCCAGCAGCTCGGGCAGGGGGCGGGAGACCCAGTACTTC
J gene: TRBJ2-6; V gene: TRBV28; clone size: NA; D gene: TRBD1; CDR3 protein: CASKNTGGDPGANVLTF; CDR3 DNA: TGTGCCAGCAAGAATACAGGGGGCGACCCTGGGGCCAACGTCCTGACTTTC
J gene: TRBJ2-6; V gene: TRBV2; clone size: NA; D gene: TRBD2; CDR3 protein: CASKDSGGLRGANVLTF; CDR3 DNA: TGTGCCAGCAAGGATAGCGGGGGGCTTCGTGGGGCCAACGTCCTGACTTTC
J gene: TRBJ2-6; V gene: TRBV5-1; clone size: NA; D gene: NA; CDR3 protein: CASSSDSNSGANVLTF; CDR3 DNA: TGCGCCAGCAGCTCGGACAGCAACTCTGGGGCCAACGTCCTGACTTTC
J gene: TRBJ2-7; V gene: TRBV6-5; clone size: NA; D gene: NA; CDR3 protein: CASSSLGRPNYEQYF; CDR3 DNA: TGTGCCAGCAGTTCCTTGGGCAGACCCAATTACGAGCAGTACTTC
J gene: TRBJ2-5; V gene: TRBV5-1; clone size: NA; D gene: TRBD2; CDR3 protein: CASSGPGGGAETQYF; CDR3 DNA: TGCGCCAGCAGCGGGCCGGGGGGGGGCGCGGAGACCCAGTACTTC
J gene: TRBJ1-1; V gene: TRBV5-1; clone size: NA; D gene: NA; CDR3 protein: CASSLERGRTEAFF; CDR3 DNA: TGCGCCAGCAGCTTGGAGCGGGGACGCACTGAAGCTTTCTTT
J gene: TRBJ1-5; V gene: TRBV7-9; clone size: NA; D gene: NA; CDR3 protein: CASSLSNEGNQPQHF; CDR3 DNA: TGTGCCAGCAGCTTGAGTAATGAGGGCAATCAGCCCCAGCATTTT
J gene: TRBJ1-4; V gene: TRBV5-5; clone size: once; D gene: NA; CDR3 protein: CASSPDGGLLEKLFF; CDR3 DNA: TGTGCCAGCAGCCCCGACGGCGGGCTCTTAGAAAAACTGTTTTTT
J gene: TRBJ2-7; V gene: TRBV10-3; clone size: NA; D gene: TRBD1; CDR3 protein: CAAQGASEQYF; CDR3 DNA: TGTGCCGCACAGGGGGCGTCCGAGCAGTACTTC
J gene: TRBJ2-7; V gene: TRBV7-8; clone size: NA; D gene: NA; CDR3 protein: CASSLDRDISYEQYF; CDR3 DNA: TGTGCCAGCAGCTTAGACAGGGATATCTCCTACGAGCAGTACTTC
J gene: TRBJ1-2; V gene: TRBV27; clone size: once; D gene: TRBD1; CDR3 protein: CASSLFPGGGYGYTF; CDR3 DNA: TGTGCCAGCAGTTTATTCCCAGGGGGTGGGTATGGCTACACCTTC